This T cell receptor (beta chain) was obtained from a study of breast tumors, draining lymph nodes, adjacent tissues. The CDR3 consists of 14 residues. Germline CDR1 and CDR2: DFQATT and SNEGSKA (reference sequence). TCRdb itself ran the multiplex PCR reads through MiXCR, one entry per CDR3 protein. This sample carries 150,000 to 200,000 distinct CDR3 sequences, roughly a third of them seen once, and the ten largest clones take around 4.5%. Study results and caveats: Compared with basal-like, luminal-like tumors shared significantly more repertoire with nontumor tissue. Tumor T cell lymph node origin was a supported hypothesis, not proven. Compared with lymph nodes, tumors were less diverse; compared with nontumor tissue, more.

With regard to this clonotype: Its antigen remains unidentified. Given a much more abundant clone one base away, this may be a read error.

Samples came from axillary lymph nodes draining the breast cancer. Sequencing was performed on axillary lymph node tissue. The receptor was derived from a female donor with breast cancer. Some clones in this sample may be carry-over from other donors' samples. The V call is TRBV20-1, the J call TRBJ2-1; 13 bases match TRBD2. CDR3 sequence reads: CGARPGLAGNEQFF. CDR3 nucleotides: TGCGGTGCTAGACCGGGACTAGCGGGGAATGAGCAGTTCTTC.